The present entry profiles one TCR beta chain with its context. The record originates from a study of neoadjuvant anti-PD-1 for oral cavity cancer. Assay used: immunoSEQ multiplex PCR; TCRdb lists only in-frame clones, some missing. The table lists nearly 15,000 clones, about 44% of them singletons. Documented time point: after neoadjuvant nivolumab, at surgical resection. Patients had newly diagnosed, untreated stage II-IVA oral cavity squamous cell carcinoma. These oral cavity squamous cell carcinomas were HPV-negative and locally advanced. V lost 2 bases to trimming and J lost 5 bases, with 16 bases between them. Per the germline V gene, CDR1 is SGHNT and CDR2 is YENEEA. The CDR3 contains 16 residues.

This receptor was obtained from a person aged 40 to 85 with oral cavity squamous cell carcinoma. J is TRBJ2-1 and V is TRBV11-3; D unclear. This specimen consisted of tumor tissue, obtained after nivolumab (anti-PD-1) treatment. The CDR3 loop is CASSLRGSPNHNEQFF. The CDR3 DNA follows: TGTGCCAGCAGCTTAAGAGGCTCGCCAAACCACAATGAGCAGTTCTTC.